A single sample gave rise to the 9 T cell receptor beta chains below, sequenced in a study of blood T cell repertoires in COVID-19. Libraries were prepared by immunoSEQ multiplex PCR; TCRdb keeps only in-frame clonotypes and omits some of them. The data show 200,000 to 250,000 clones, approximately 86% seen once. The sample was PBMCs or T cells enriched from blood (not recorded which). Every receptor here comes from a woman in her forties or fifties with acute COVID-19.

The chain carries TRBV2 and TRBJ2-7; no clear D gene. Between the trimmed V and J ends, which lost 6 bases and 5 bases, there was a span of 14 bases. CDR1 is SNHLY, CDR2 FYNNEI, per germline. CDR3 length: 13 residues. CDR3 region: CASRLSIVNEQYF. CDR3 sequence (DNA): TGTGCCAGCAGACTCTCGATAGTCAACGAGCAGTACTTC.

Here the CDR3 reads CAWSEAGTGGYEQYF. Written as DNA, the CDR3 is TGTGCCTGGAGTGAGGCCGGGACAGGGGGCTACGAGCAGTACTTC. The V call is TRBV30, the J call TRBJ2-7; TRBD1 aligns across 11 bases. Germline values: CDR1 GTSNPN, CDR2 SVGIG (reference sequence). V was pared by 1 base and J by 3 bases, with 5 bases of the junction left unmatched. The CDR3 loop spans 15 amino acids.

The chain is built from TRBV28 and TRBJ1-1; 7 bases are shared with TRBD1. This CDR3 is built from 14 residues. CDR1 is MDHEN and CDR2 is SYDVKM in the germline V gene. J lost 4 bases, V lost 6 bases, and 8 bases had no gene match. CDR3 region: CASSLRGLGTEAFF. CDR3 bases: TGTGCCAGCAGCTTGAGGGGGCTGGGCACTGAAGCTTTCTTT.

This clone showed up just once. This chain links TRBV19 with TRBJ2-7, with TRBD1 matching 7 bases. With V trimmed by 5 bases and J by 8 bases, 6 bases remained unmatched. The CDR3 covers 12 residues. Germline-derived CDR1 and CDR2 are LNHDA and SQIVND (reference sequence). The CDR3 sequence: CASSDRDFKQYF. Here the CDR3 DNA reads TGTGCCAGTAGTGACAGGGATTTCAAGCAGTACTTC. Looking up the rest from reference TRBV19 and TRBJ2-7 gives the full variable domain: DGGITQSPKYLFRKEGQNVTLSCEQNLNHDAMYWYRQDPGQGLRLIYYSQIVNDFQKGDIAEGYSVSREKKESFPLTVTSAQKNPTAFYLCASSDRDFKQYFGPGTRLTVT.

V usage is TRBV7-9 and J usage is TRBJ1-1; D perhaps matches TRBD1 (6 bases). This CDR3 is 15 amino acids long. Germline assignment: CDR1 SEHNR and CDR2 FQNEAQ (reference sequence). V gave up 0 bases and J gave up 4 bases, with 12 bases separating them. The CDR3 DNA follows: TGTGCCAGCAGCTTAGCGTCAGGGGTCGGCACTGAAGCTTTCTTT. It encodes CASSLASGVGTEAFF.

The chain carries TRBV5-1 and TRBJ1-1, with 8 nucleotides matching TRBD1. The junction had 5 bases not matched to a gene; V was cut back by 0 bases and J by 10 bases. Germline assignment: CDR1 SGHRS and CDR2 YFSETQ. This CDR3 region has 13 residues. The DNA for the CDR3 is TGCGCCAGCAGCTTGGTCGGACAGGGCGGAGCTTTCTTT. It codes for CASSLVGQGGAFF.

The chain links TRBV18 to TRBJ2-5, with D tentatively TRBD1 (6 bases). The germline CDR1 and CDR2 sequences are KGHSH and LQKENI. The CDR3 has 14 residues. The V end lost 4 bases, the J end lost 0 bases, and 9 bases lay between the germline ends. CDR3 sequence: CASSQGTNQETQYF. The CDR3 DNA is TGTGCCAGCTCACAAGGGACAAACCAAGAGACCCAGTACTTC. Using reference TRBV18 and TRBJ2-5 for the parts outside the CDR3, the full variable domain is NAGVMQNPRHLVRRRGQEARLRCSPMKGHSHVYWYRQLPEEGLKFMVYLQKENIIDESGMPKERFSAEFPKEGPSILRIQQVVRGDSAAYFCASSQGTNQETQYFGPGTRLLVL.

As for this clone: The sample contains more than one DNA sequence encoding this CDR3. This sequence joins TRBV19 and TRBJ2-1, with a weak D call TRBD2 (5 bases). The CDR3 totals 15 residues. V gave up 6 bases and J gave up 0 bases, with 12 bases separating them. The germline V gene has CDR1 LNHDA and CDR2 SQIVND (reference sequence). The CDR3 DNA reads TGTGCCAGTAGGACATCGGGGAGCTCCTACAATGAGCAGTTCTTC. It encodes CASRTSGSSYNEQFF.

As concerns this clone: Relative to the germline gene, one junction end is altered; a read error may explain this. This chain connects TRBV7-7 to TRBJ2-5, with TRBD2 identical over 9 bases. Germline V gives CDR1 SSHAT, CDR2 FNYEAQ (reference sequence). The CDR3 is 16 amino acids. The CDR3 here is CASSRFSGRRIETQYF. The CDR3 bases are TGTGCTAGCAGCAGATTCAGCGGGAGGAGGATTGAGACCCAGTACTTC.